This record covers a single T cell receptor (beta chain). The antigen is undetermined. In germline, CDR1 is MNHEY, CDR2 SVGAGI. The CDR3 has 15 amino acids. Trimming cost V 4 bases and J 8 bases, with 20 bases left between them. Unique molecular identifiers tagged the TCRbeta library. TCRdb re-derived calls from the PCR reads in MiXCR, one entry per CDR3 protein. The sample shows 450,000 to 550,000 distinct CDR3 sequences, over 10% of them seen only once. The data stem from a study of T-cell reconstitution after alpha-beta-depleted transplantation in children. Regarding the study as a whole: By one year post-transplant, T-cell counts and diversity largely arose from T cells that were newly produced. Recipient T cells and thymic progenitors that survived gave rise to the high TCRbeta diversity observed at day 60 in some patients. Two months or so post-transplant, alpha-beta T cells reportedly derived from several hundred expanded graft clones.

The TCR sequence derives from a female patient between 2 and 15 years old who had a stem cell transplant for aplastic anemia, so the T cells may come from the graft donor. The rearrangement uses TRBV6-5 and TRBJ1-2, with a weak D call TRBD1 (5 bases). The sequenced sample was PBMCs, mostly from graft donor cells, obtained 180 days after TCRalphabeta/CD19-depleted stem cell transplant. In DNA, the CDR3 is TGTGCCAGCAGTTCCAGACCGGGAGGGGACGGGGGCTACACCTTC. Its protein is CASSSRPGGDGGYTF.